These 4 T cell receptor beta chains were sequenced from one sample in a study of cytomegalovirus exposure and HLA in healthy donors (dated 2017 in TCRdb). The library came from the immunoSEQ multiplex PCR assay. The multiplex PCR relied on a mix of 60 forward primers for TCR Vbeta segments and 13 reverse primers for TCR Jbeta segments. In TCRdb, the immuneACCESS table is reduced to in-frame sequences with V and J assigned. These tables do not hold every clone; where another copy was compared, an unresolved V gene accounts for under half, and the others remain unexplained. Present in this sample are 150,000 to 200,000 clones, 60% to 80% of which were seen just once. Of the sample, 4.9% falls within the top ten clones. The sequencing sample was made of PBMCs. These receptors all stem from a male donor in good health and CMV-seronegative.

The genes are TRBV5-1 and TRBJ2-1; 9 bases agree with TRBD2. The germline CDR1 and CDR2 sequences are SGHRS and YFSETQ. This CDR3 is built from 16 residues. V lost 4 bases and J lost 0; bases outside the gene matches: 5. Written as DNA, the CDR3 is TGCGCCAGCAGCCCCCAACTAGCGGGCTCCTACAATGAGCAGTTCTTC. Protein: CASSPQLAGSYNEQFF.

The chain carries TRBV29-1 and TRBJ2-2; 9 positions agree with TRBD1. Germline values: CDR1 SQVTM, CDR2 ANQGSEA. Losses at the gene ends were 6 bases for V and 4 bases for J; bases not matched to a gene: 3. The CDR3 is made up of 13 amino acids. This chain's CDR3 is CSVGQGATGELFF. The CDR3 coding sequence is TGCAGCGTGGGACAGGGTGCCACCGGGGAGCTGTTTTTT.

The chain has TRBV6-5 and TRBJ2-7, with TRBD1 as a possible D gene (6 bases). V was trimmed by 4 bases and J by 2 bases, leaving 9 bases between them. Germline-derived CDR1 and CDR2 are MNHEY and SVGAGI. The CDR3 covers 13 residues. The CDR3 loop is CASSWDIAYEQYF. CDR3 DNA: TGTGCCAGCAGTTGGGACATCGCCTACGAGCAGTACTTC.

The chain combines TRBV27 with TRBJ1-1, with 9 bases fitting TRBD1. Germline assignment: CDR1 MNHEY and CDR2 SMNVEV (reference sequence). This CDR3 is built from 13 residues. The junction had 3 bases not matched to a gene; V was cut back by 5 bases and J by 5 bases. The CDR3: CASSHRGPTEAFF. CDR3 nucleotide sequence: TGTGCCAGCAGTCACAGGGGGCCAACTGAAGCTTTCTTT.